One and the same sample provided the 10 T cell receptor beta chains below, sequenced in a study of blood T cell repertoires in COVID-19. Profiled with immunoSEQ multiplex PCR; TCRdb holds only in-frame clones, not every one. The sample has around 250,000 clones, approximately 89% seen once. Sequencing input: PBMCs or T cells enriched from blood (not recorded which). The receptors originated from a woman aged 40 to 50 with acute COVID-19.

The sample holds one count of this clone. The chain uses TRBV19 and TRBJ1-1, with D unclear. Germline loops: CDR1 LNHDA, CDR2 SQIVND (reference sequence). The V gene lost 5 bases and the J gene lost 2 bases, with 12 bases spanning the gap. The CDR3 totals 14 residues. CDR3: CASSLRDYNTEAFF. CDR3 DNA: TGTGCCAGTAGTCTCCGGGATTATAACACTGAAGCTTTCTTT.

The chain employs TRBV18 and TRBJ1-2; TRBD1 matches 7 bases. From germline, CDR1 is KGHSH and CDR2 LQKENI. This CDR3 is built from 16 residues. V lost 6 bases and J lost 4; bases outside the gene matches: 14. The chain's CDR3 is CASSPTGTAYGYGYTF. The CDR3 DNA follows: TGTGCCAGCTCCCCCACCGGGACAGCTTACGGCTATGGCTACACCTTC.

The rearrangement uses TRBV28 and TRBJ2-7; D remains ambiguous. Germline V gives CDR1 MDHEN, CDR2 SYDVKM. Trimming took 7 bases from V and 12 from J, leaving 22 bases between them. The CDR3 loop spans 13 amino acids. The CDR3 is CASNPTSTMALYF. CDR3 coding DNA: TGTGCCAGCAACCCAACCTCCACAATGGCCCTGTACTTC.

As concerns this clone: Other DNA sequences from this sample encode an identical CDR3 as well. The chain is built from TRBV9 and TRBJ2-1; TRBD2 matches at 10 bases. This CDR3 comprises 14 residues. The V gene end was trimmed by 1 base and the J gene end by 7 bases; junction bases not matched to a gene: 2. Germline loops: CDR1 SGDLS, CDR2 YYNGEE. DNA for the CDR3: TGTGCCAGCAGCGTAACTAGCGGGAATAATGAGCAGTTCTTC. It translates to CASSVTSGNNEQFF.

V and J are TRBV7-9 and TRBJ2-7; D may be TRBD2 (5 bases). The CDR3 has 14 residues. V was pared by 4 bases and J by 3 bases, with 13 bases between. Germline V gene data show CDR1 as SEHNR and CDR2 as FQNEAQ (reference sequence). The CDR3 DNA sequence: TGTGCCAGCAGCTCCCTTACCCGGGGCTACGAGCAGTACGTC. Translating gives CASSSLTRGYEQYV.

This rearrangement joins TRBV5-8 to TRBJ1-4; D remains unclear. This CDR3 is built from 11 residues. Trimming removed 3 bases at V and 11 bases at J, with 8 bases between. Looked up from germline, CDR1 is SGHTS and CDR2 is YDEGEE. The CDR3 loop is CASSWVEKLFF. The CDR3 DNA is TGTGCCAGCAGCTGGGTGGAGAAACTGTTTTTT. The variable domain in full, with the rest retrieved from reference TRBV5-8 and TRBJ1-4, is EAGVTQSPTHLIKTRGQQATLRCSPISGHTSVYWYQQALGLGLQFLLWYDEGEERNRGNFPPRFSGRQFPNYSSELNVNALELEDSALYLCASSWVEKLFFGSGTQLSVL.

Here the CDR3 DNA reads TGTGCCTGGACCTTTTCAGGGGGCTCCCACTCTGGAAACACCATATATTTT. This translates into CAWTFSGGSHSGNTIYF. V is TRBV30 and J is TRBJ1-3; TRBD1 agrees at 8 bases. The germline CDR1 and CDR2 sequences are GTSNPN and SVGIG (reference sequence). With V trimmed by 4 bases and J by 0 bases, 11 bases remained unmatched. CDR3 size: 17 residues.

The chain uses TRBV27 and TRBJ1-6; 9 bases are shared with TRBD1. Looked up from germline, CDR1 is MNHEY and CDR2 is SMNVEV (reference sequence). V lost 2 bases and J lost 3; bases outside the gene matches: 5. The CDR3 totals 17 residues. DNA for the CDR3: TGTGCCAGCAGTTTACGTTTGGGACAGGGCTATAATTCACCCCTCCACTTT. Its protein product is CASSLRLGQGYNSPLHF.

The V and J genes are TRBV5-4 and TRBJ2-5, with 7 bases lining up with TRBD2. Germline V gene lookup returns CDR1 SGHNT and CDR2 YYREEE (reference sequence). V lost 3 bases, J lost 5 bases, and 4 bases stayed unmatched. This CDR3 region has 13 residues. The CDR3 coding sequence is TGTGCCAGCAGCTGGGCGGGAGTTGAGACCCAGTACTTC. Encoded protein: CASSWAGVETQYF.

This clone has a handful of counts. This sequence joins TRBV9 and TRBJ2-5; the match to TRBD2 covers 8 bases. With 2 bases clipped from V and 4 bases from J, the junction kept 4 bases outside the gene matches. CDR3 size: 14 residues. The germline gives CDR1 SGDLS, CDR2 YYNGEE. In DNA, the CDR3 is TGTGCCAGCAGCGTTAGCGGGGACGGAGAGACCCAGTACTTC. Residues: CASSVSGDGETQYF. The full variable domain, its missing parts supplied by reference TRBV9 and TRBJ2-5, is DSGVTQTPKHLITATGQRVTLRCSPRSGDLSVYWYQQSLDQGLQFLIQYYNGEERAKGNILERFSAQQFPDLHSELNLSSLELGDSALYFCASSVSGDGETQYFGPGTRLLVL.